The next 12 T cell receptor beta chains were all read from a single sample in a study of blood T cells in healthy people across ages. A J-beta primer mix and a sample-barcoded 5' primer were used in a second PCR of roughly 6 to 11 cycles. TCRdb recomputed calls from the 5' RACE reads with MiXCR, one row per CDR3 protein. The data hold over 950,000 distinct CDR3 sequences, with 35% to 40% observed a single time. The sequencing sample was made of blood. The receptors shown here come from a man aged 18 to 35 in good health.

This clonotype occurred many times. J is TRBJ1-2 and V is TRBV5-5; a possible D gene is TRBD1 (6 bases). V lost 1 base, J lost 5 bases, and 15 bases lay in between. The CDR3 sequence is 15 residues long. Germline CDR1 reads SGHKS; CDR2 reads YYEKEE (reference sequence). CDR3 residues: CASSLQGTPIYGYTF. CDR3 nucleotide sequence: TGTGCCAGCAGCTTGCAGGGGACCCCTATTTATGGCTACACCTTC. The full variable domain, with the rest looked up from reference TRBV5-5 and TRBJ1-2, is DAGVTQSPTHLIKTRGQQVTLRCSPISGHKSVSWYQQVLGQGPQFIFQYYEKEERGRGNFPDRFSARQFPNYSSELNVNALLLGDSALYLCASSLQGTPIYGYTFGSGTRLTVV.

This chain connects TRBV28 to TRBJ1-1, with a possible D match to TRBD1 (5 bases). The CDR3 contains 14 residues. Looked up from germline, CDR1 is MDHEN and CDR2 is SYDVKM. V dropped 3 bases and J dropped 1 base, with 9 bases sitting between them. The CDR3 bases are TGTGCCAGCAGTTTGGACAACCCGAACACTGAAGCTTTCTTT. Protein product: CASSLDNPNTEAFF.

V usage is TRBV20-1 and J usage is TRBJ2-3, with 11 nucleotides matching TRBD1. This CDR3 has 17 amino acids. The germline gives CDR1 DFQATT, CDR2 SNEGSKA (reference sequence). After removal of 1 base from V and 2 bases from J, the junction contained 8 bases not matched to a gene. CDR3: CSARVPGQGANTDTQYF. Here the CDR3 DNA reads TGCAGTGCTAGAGTCCCAGGACAGGGGGCCAACACAGATACGCAGTATTTT.

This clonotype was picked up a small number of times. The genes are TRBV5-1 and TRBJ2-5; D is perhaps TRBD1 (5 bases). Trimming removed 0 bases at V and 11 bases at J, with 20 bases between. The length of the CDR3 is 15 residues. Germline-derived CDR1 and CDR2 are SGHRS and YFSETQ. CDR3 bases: TGCGCCAGCAGCTTGGTTGGGGCCACTTACAATGAGCAGTACTTC. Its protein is CASSLVGATYNEQYF. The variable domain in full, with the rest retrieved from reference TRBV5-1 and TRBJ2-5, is KAGVTQTPRYLIKTRGQQVTLSCSPISGHRSVSWYQQTPGQGLQFLFEYFSETQRNKGNFPGRFSGRQFSNSRSEMNVSTLELGDSALYLCASSLVGATYNEQYFGPGTRLLVL.

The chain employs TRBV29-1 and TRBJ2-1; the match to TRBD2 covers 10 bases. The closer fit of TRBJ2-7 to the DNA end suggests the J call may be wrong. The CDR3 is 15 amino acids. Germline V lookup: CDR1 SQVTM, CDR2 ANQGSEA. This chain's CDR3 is CSVERIAGGYNEQYF. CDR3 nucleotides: TGCAGCGTCGAACGTATAGCGGGGGGATACAATGAGCAGTACTTC.

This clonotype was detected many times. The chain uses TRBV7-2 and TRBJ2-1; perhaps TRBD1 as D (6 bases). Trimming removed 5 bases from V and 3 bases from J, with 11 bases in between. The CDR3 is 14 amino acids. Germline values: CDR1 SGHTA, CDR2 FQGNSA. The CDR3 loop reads CASSLDSFYNEQFF. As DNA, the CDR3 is TGTGCCAGCAGCCTGGACAGTTTCTACAATGAGCAGTTCTTC.

The chain's CDR3 is CSAVGGQSEQYF. The DNA for the CDR3 is TGCAGCGCCGTTGGGGGCCAAAGCGAGCAGTACTTC. The rearrangement uses TRBV29-1 and TRBJ2-7; possibly TRBD1 for D (6 bases). CDR3 length: 12 amino acids. Deletions cut 7 bases from V and 6 bases from J, with 16 bases between. CDR1 SQVTM and CDR2 ANQGSEA come from the germline V gene.

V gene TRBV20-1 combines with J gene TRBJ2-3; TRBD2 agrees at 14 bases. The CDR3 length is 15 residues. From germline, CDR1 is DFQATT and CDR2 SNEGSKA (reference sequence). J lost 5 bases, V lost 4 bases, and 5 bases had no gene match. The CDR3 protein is CSAKGLAGDLDTQYF. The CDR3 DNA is TGCAGTGCTAAGGGACTAGCGGGGGATCTAGATACGCAGTATTTT.

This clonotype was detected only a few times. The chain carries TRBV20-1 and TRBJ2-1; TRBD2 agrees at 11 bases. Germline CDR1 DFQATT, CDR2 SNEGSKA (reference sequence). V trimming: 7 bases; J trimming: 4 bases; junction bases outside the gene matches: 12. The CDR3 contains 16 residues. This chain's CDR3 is CSVPRSRLAGYNEQFF. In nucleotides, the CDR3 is TGCAGTGTTCCGAGATCCCGACTAGCGGGGTACAATGAGCAGTTCTTC.

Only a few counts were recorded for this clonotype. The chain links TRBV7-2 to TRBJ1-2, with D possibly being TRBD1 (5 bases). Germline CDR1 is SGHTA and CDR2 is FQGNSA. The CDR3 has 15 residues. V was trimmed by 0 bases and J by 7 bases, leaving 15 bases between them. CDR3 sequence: CASSLASGAKAGYTF. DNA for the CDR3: TGTGCCAGCAGCTTAGCGTCTGGGGCGAAAGCTGGCTACACCTTC.

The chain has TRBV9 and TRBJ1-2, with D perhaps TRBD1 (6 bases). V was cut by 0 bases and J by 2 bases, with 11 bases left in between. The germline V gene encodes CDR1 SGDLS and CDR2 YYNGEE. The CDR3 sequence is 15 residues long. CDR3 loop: CASSVGGGGNYGYTF. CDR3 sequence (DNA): TGTGCCAGCAGCGTAGGCGGAGGGGGAAACTATGGCTACACCTTC.

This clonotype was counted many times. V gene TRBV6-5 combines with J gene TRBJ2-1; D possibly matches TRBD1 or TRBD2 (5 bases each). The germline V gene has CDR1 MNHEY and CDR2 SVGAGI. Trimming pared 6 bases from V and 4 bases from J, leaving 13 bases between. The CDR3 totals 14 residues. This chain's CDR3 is CASRPGTDYNEQFF. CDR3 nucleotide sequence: TGTGCCAGCAGACCCGGGACGGATTACAATGAGCAGTTCTTC.